This paragraph covers one T cell receptor beta chain sequence. Per the original data handling: Using reference gene primer amplification, nucleated cell counts were estimated. The assay was immunoSEQ multiplex PCR, and TCRdb's table has in-frame clones only and misses some. V, J and clone size are those of that table, while D and trimming were read from the DNA. The repertoire holds hundreds of thousands of clones, approximately 88% seen once, with approximately 1% in the top ten. Those who participated ranged in age from roughly 18 to 89 years and resided in 20 to 30 US areas. Participant-given clinical history determined each cohort assignment. V lost 2 bases to trimming and J lost 8 bases, with 10 bases between them. This CDR3 contains 14 residues. In germline, CDR1 is KGHSH, CDR2 LQKENI. The data were obtained in a study of blood T cell repertoires in COVID-19. Study-level information: The study drew acute and convalescent COVID-19 samples from the United States, Italy and Spain.

The chain joins TRBV18 to TRBJ1-6; D gene ambiguous. The clonotype comes from a woman aged 30 to 39 who had recovered from COVID-19. The sample was PBMCs or T cells enriched from blood (not recorded which). The CDR3 DNA reads as TGTGCCAGCTCACCATCAGAAAAAGATTCACCCCTCCACTTT. This codes for CASSPSEKDSPLHF.